This section outlines one TCR beta chain sequence together with its context. These data belong to a study of blood T cell repertoires in COVID-19. Study details: COVID-19 samples, acute and convalescent, were from the United States, Italy and Spain. PBMCs, B-cell-depleted T cells, or T cells were the source of the cDNA or gDNA that made up the material.

The ends were cut back, 8 bases at V and 5 bases at J, with 15 bases in the middle. Germline V gene data show CDR1 as SNHLY and CDR2 as FYNNEI. This CDR3 contains 14 residues. Study processing details: For nucleated cells, counts were estimated from reference gene primer amplification. Repertoires were generated with immunoSEQ multiplex PCR, while TCRdb's copy carries only in-frame clones and drops some. That table furnishes V, J and clone size, whereas the DNA furnished D and trimming. This table has 150,000 or so clones, more than 75% appearing once. The sample consisted of peripheral blood. The chain recombines TRBV2 with TRBJ1-4; D might be TRBD1 (5 bases). This receptor was obtained from a woman between 70 and 85 years old with acute or convalescent COVID-19. The CDR3 protein is CASSQRGPNEKLFF. The CDR3 region has the DNA TGTGCCAGCTCTCAAAGGGGCCCAAATGAAAAACTGTTTTTT.